A single sample gave rise to the 32 T cell receptor beta chains below, sequenced in a study of identical twins. Each CDR3 protein gets one entry after TCRdb re-called the 5' RACE reads with MiXCR. The sample lists 500,000 to 700,000 distinct CDR3 sequences, just over 7% occurring once. The data also belong to a second study, concerning yellow fever vaccine responses in identical twins.

Sequenced material: PBMCs. The receptor set was obtained from a young woman in good health.

In its sample, this clonotype was seen a few times. The CDR3 sequence is CASSLRDNQETQYF. The CDR3 DNA follows: TGTGCCAGCTCACTCCGGGACAACCAAGAGACCCAGTACTTC. This chain connects TRBV18 to TRBJ2-5; D possibly corresponds to TRBD1 (6 bases). Germline values: CDR1 KGHSH, CDR2 LQKENI. V was cut by 4 bases and J by 0 bases, with 9 bases left in between. CDR3 length: 14 residues.

This chain connects TRBV3-1 to TRBJ2-5; perhaps TRBD1 as D (5 bases). Germline CDR1 is LGHDT and CDR2 is YNNKEL (reference sequence). The CDR3 has 19 residues. V was cut by 0 bases and J by 7 bases, with 27 bases left in between. The CDR3 here is CASSQEALPALVGLATQYF. CDR3 DNA sequence: TGTGCCAGCAGCCAAGAAGCCCTCCCGGCCCTCGTGGGGCTTGCGACCCAGTACTTC.

This clonotype turned up a few times. This chain links TRBV24-1 with TRBJ2-1, with TRBD2 matching 11 bases. Germline V gene lookup returns CDR1 KGHDR and CDR2 SFDVKD. V was clipped by 3 bases and J by 6 bases; unmatched bases: 6. The CDR3 consists of 16 residues. CDR3 DNA sequence: TGTGCCACCAGTGATACTAGCGGGAGCCGCCCCAATGAGCAGTTCTTC. It specifies CATSDTSGSRPNEQFF.

This sequence joins TRBV28 and TRBJ1-6, with a tentative D call TRBD1 (6 bases). The CDR3 sequence is 15 residues long. Between the trimmed V and J ends, which lost 3 bases and 5 bases, there was a span of 11 bases. CDR1 and CDR2 from the germline V gene are MDHEN and SYDVKM. The CDR3 sequence is CASSFRDRHNSPLHF. CDR3 nucleotide sequence: TGTGCCAGCAGTTTTCGAGACAGGCATAATTCACCCCTCCACTTT. Drawing the rest from reference TRBV28 and TRBJ1-6, the complete variable domain is DVKVTQSSRYLVKRTGEKVFLECVQDMDHENMFWYRQDPGLGLRLIYFSYDVKMKEKGDIPEGYSVSREKKERFSLILESASTNQTSMYLCASSFRDRHNSPLHFGNGTRLTVT.

This clonotype has ten or more counts. The V gene is TRBV29-1, the J gene TRBJ1-1; D is ambiguous. CDR1 is SQVTM, CDR2 ANQGSEA, per germline. The germline V and J ends were trimmed by 3 bases and 1 base, with 3 bases remaining between them. The CDR3 covers 11 residues. CDR3 DNA sequence: TGCAGCGTTGACGGGAACACTGAAGCTTTCTTT. It yields the protein CSVDGNTEAFF.

The chain couples TRBV15 to TRBJ1-4; D unclear. CDR1 and CDR2 (germline): LNHNV, YYDKDF (reference sequence). V lost 4 bases and J lost 0, with 12 bases in between. CDR3 length: 16 amino acids. CDR3 protein: CATSKDGAATNEKLFF. DNA of the CDR3: TGTGCCACCAGCAAGGACGGCGCTGCAACTAATGAAAAACTGTTTTTT. The full variable domain, rest sourced from reference TRBV15 and TRBJ1-4, is DAMVIQNPRYQVTQFGKPVTLSCSQTLNHNVMYWYQQKSSQAPKLLFHYYDKDFNNEADTPDNFQSRRPNTSFCFLDIRSPGLGDTAMYLCATSKDGAATNEKLFFGSGTQLSVL.

This chain connects TRBV29-1 to TRBJ2-4, with TRBD2 matching over 9 bases. V shed 1 base, J shed 3 bases, and the junction held 1 base outside the gene matches. The CDR3 loop spans 14 amino acids. CDR1 is SQVTM, CDR2 ANQGSEA, per germline. The chain's CDR3 is CSVEGGGGKNIQYF. The CDR3 DNA reads as TGCAGCGTTGAAGGCGGGGGGGGCAAAAACATTCAGTACTTC. Variable domain in full (rest from reference TRBV29-1 and TRBJ2-4): SAVISQKPSRDICQRGTSLTIQCQVDSQVTMMFWYRQQPGQSLTLIATANQGSEATYESGFVIDKFPISRPNLTFSTLTVSNMSPEDSSIYLCSVEGGGGKNIQYFGAGTRLSVL.

This clonotype was found a few times. Germline is not matched at one junction end, which may reflect a read error. The chain carries TRBV20-1 and TRBJ1-2, with D unclear. Per the germline V gene, CDR1 is DFQATT and CDR2 is SNEGSKA (reference sequence). CDR3 length: 9 residues. In DNA form, the CDR3 reads TGCAGTGCTAGGGAAGGACTGGGTTTC. Translating it yields CSAREGLGF.

The chain links TRBV12-3 or TRBV12-4 to TRBJ2-7; 15 bases are a match to TRBD2. The CDR3 loop spans 13 amino acids. After removal of 5 bases from V and 9 bases from J, the junction contained 2 bases not matched to a gene. As DNA, the CDR3 is TGTGCCAGCAGTCCGGGACTAGCGGGAGGGCAGTACTTC. Amino acids: CASSPGLAGGQYF.

The V and J genes are TRBV5-6 and TRBJ2-7; D remains ambiguous. Germline V gives CDR1 SGHDT, CDR2 YYEEEE. CDR3 length: 13 residues. V lost 3 bases and J lost 3, with 10 bases in between. The CDR3 DNA sequence: TGTGCCAGCAGCTCCGACGGGTACTACGAGCAGTACGTC. Translated, it gives CASSSDGYYEQYV.

J is TRBJ2-7 and V is TRBV7-2; tentatively, D is TRBD1 (6 bases). Germline V CDR1 and CDR2: SGHTA, FQGNSA. The CDR3 is made up of 15 amino acids. The ends were cut back, 2 bases at V and 3 bases at J, with 14 bases in the middle. Written as DNA, the CDR3 is TGTGCCAGCAGCTTATCGTCAGGACAGCTCTACGAGCAGTACGTC. Its translation is CASSLSSGQLYEQYV.

This clonotype came up a few times. The rearrangement joins TRBV2 to TRBJ2-7; TRBD1 might be the D (5 bases). This CDR3 contains 14 residues. V was shortened by 4 bases and J by 5 bases, with 15 bases between the two germline ends. From germline, CDR1 is SNHLY and CDR2 FYNNEI. This CDR3 is CASSGAGQNDEQYV. The CDR3 region has the DNA TGTGCCAGCAGTGGGGCAGGGCAGAATGACGAGCAGTACGTC.

The chain is built from TRBV6-5 and TRBJ1-5; D gene unclear. The CDR3 runs 17 residues. CDR1 and CDR2 (germline): MNHEY, SVGAGI. V lost 0 bases and J 0 bases, leaving 12 bases between the germline ends. In nucleotides, the CDR3 is TGTGCCAGCAGTTACTCGAATTCAGATCATAGCAATCAGCCCCAGCATTTT. Encoded protein: CASSYSNSDHSNQPQHF.

This clonotype was detected only a few times. In DNA form, the CDR3 reads TGCAGTGCTAGAGATCCGGCGGGGGATGACACAGATACGCAGTATTTT. Protein product: CSARDPAGDDTDTQYF. The rearrangement joins TRBV20-1 to TRBJ2-3, with 7 bases matching TRBD2. The V segment lost 0 bases and the J segment 2 bases; nucleotides outside the gene matches: 8. The CDR3 has 16 residues. CDR1 and CDR2 (germline): DFQATT, SNEGSKA (reference sequence).

In this sample, this clonotype turned up a few times. The chain uses TRBV5-1 and TRBJ1-6, with 9 bases lining up with TRBD1. The CDR3 is 15 amino acids. The junction had 8 bases not matched to a gene; V was cut back by 4 bases and J by 9 bases. The germline V gene has CDR1 SGHRS and CDR2 YFSETQ. CDR3 sequence: CASSPTPGQGSPLHF. Written as DNA, the CDR3 is TGCGCCAGCAGCCCGACTCCGGGACAGGGTTCACCCCTCCACTTT.

The sample holds a few counts of this clonotype. The chain couples TRBV3-1 to TRBJ2-7; perhaps D is TRBD1 or TRBD2 (5 bases each). Per the germline V gene, CDR1 is LGHDT and CDR2 is YNNKEL (reference sequence). The CDR3 has 13 residues. V was pared by 4 bases and J by 4 bases, with 11 bases between. DNA of the CDR3: TGTGCCAGCAGCCCCGGGGCACTTTACGAGCAGTACTTC. The encoded protein is CASSPGALYEQYF.

This clonotype showed up many times. The rearrangement links TRBV7-8 to TRBJ2-7, with 9 bases aligning to TRBD1. The J segment lost 7 bases and the V segment lost 5 bases, leaving 6 bases of the junction unmatched. CDR3 length equals 13 residues. CDR1 SGHVS and CDR2 FQNEAQ come from the germline V gene. The CDR3 nucleotides read TGTGCCAGCAGCCGGGGACAGGGTGGTGAGCAGTACGTC. It is translated as CASSRGQGGEQYV.

This clonotype was found many times. This chain links TRBV7-2 with TRBJ2-1; 8 nucleotides line up with TRBD2. The germline CDR1 and CDR2 sequences are SGHTA and FQGNSA. J lost 7 bases, V lost 1 base, and 9 bases had no gene match. The length of the CDR3 is 16 residues. The CDR3 sequence: CASSLVFSTGGNEQFF. In DNA form, the CDR3 reads TGTGCCAGCAGCTTAGTGTTTTCGACGGGAGGGAATGAGCAGTTCTTC.

The chain uses TRBV7-6 and TRBJ1-1; 11 nucleotides align to TRBD1. Germline V gene data show CDR1 as SGHVS and CDR2 as FNYEAQ. The CDR3 is made up of 15 amino acids. J lost 6 bases, V lost 4 bases, and 7 bases had no gene match. This CDR3 is CASSSGTGGDAEAFF. The CDR3 coding sequence is TGTGCCAGCAGCTCAGGGACAGGGGGTGACGCTGAAGCTTTCTTT. The variable domain in full, with the rest retrieved from reference TRBV7-6 and TRBJ1-1, is GAGVSQSPRYKVTKRGQDVALRCDPISGHVSLYWYRQALGQGPEFLTYFNYEAQQDKSGLPNDRFSAERPEGSISTLTIQRTEQRDSAMYRCASSSGTGGDAEAFFGQGTRLTVV.

The V and J genes are TRBV15 and TRBJ1-2; 10 bases fit TRBD1. With V trimmed by 5 bases and J by 8 bases, 8 bases remained unmatched. The germline gives CDR1 LNHNV, CDR2 YYDKDF (reference sequence). This CDR3 has 14 residues. DNA for the CDR3: TGTGCCACCAGCTCCCGGGACAGGGGTTCGGGCTACACCTTC. Translation: CATSSRDRGSGYTF.

This clonotype was counted a few times. V and J are TRBV20-1 and TRBJ2-3; D gene uncertain. The CDR3 is 13 amino acids. Germline V CDR1 and CDR2: DFQATT, SNEGSKA (reference sequence). Trimming took off 1 base at V and 0 bases at J, with 5 bases between the two ends. CDR3 bases: TGCAGTGCTAGAGCAGGCAGCACAGATACGCAGTATTTT. Protein sequence: CSARAGSTDTQYF.

V gene TRBV5-1 combines with J gene TRBJ2-3, with TRBD1 matching over 12 bases. V was clipped by 1 base and J by 0 bases; unmatched bases: 6. This CDR3 contains 18 residues. Germline CDR1 reads SGHRS; CDR2 reads YFSETQ. The CDR3 DNA reads as TGCGCCAGCAGCTTGCGGGACAGGGGGCAGTTGAGCACAGATACGCAGTATTTT. This translates into CASSLRDRGQLSTDTQYF.

This clonotype turned up a few times. The V and J genes are TRBV7-9 and TRBJ2-3, with D possibly matching TRBD2 (6 bases). Germline V gene lookup returns CDR1 SEHNR and CDR2 FQNEAQ (reference sequence). The CDR3 consists of 11 residues. The V and J ends lost 3 bases and 10 bases respectively, with 8 bases between them. CDR3: CASSLGGSQYF. The DNA of the CDR3 is TGTGCCAGCAGCTTGGGGGGATCGCAGTATTTT.

This chain uses TRBV7-6 with TRBJ1-5; D not certain. The germline V and J ends were trimmed by 3 bases and 5 bases, with 14 bases remaining between them. CDR3 size: 15 residues. Germline V gene lookup returns CDR1 SGHVS and CDR2 FNYEAQ. In nucleotides, the CDR3 is TGTGCCAGCAGCTTGACTGCTCAGCTCGATCAGCCCCAGCATTTT. Its translation: CASSLTAQLDQPQHF.

This clonotype has only a few counts. The chain uses TRBV7-2 and TRBJ2-1, with TRBD2 matching over 15 bases. There are 15 residues in the CDR3. After removal of 1 base from V and 10 bases from J, the junction contained 2 bases not matched to a gene. In germline, CDR1 is SGHTA, CDR2 FQGNSA. The DNA of the CDR3 is TGTGCCAGCAGCTTAGTTGGGACTAGCGGGGGGGAGCAGTTCTTC. The encoded protein is CASSLVGTSGGEQFF.

The rearrangement links TRBV20-1 to TRBJ2-3; unclear D gene. The CDR3 has 12 residues. V lost 2 bases and J 8 bases, leaving 11 bases between the germline ends. From germline, CDR1 is DFQATT and CDR2 SNEGSKA (reference sequence). CDR3 coding DNA: TGCAGTGCTAGAATCGACGAATTTACGCAGTATTTT. Amino acids: CSARIDEFTQYF.

A few counts support this clonotype. V usage is TRBV6-5 and J usage is TRBJ1-1, with a weak D call TRBD1 (6 bases). In germline, CDR1 is MNHEY, CDR2 SVGAGI. The ends were cut back, 3 bases at V and 4 bases at J, with 15 bases in the middle. The CDR3 extends over 15 amino acids. This CDR3 is CASSYNQGLVTEAFF. CDR3 in DNA: TGTGCCAGCAGTTATAATCAGGGGTTGGTCACTGAAGCTTTCTTT.

This clonotype was observed a few times. CDR3 region: CASSLEVAGGGDTQYF. As DNA, the CDR3 is TGTGCCAGCAGCTTAGAAGTAGCGGGGGGTGGGGATACGCAGTATTTT. V gene TRBV7-8 combines with J gene TRBJ2-3, with 10 bases aligning to TRBD2. The CDR3 extends over 16 amino acids. The junction had 7 bases not matched to a gene; V was cut back by 1 base and J by 6 bases. CDR1 is SGHVS, CDR2 FQNEAQ, per germline.

This clonotype showed up many times. The V gene is TRBV2, the J gene TRBJ1-1; D is perhaps TRBD1 (6 bases). Germline V CDR1 and CDR2: SNHLY, FYNNEI. This CDR3 is built from 14 residues. The V end was cut by 6 bases, the J end by 6 bases, with 17 bases between. The CDR3 nucleotides are TGTGCCAGCAGGAGGGGGGAGGTGAGTCCTGAAGCTTTCTTT. This codes for CASRRGEVSPEAFF.

The sample holds many counts of this clonotype. V gene TRBV10-1 combines with J gene TRBJ1-6; D not certain. Per germline, CDR1 WNHNN and CDR2 SYGVQD (reference sequence). CDR3 length equals 14 residues. Trimming took 0 bases from V and 14 from J, leaving 14 bases between them. The CDR3 is CASSESRTDRSLHF. The CDR3 DNA sequence: TGCGCCAGCAGTGAGTCTAGGACGGACCGGTCCCTCCACTTT.

This clonotype was seen at least ten times. This rearrangement joins TRBV25-1 to TRBJ1-1; TRBD1 matches 11 bases. The junction had 4 bases not matched to a gene; V was cut back by 1 base and J by 9 bases. The CDR3 consists of 14 residues. Germline V lookup: CDR1 MGHDK, CDR2 SYGVNS. The CDR3 region has the DNA TGTGCCAGCAGTGAATCGGGACAGGGGGGTAAAGCTTTCTTT. It is translated as CASSESGQGGKAFF.

The chain carries TRBV14 and TRBJ1-1; maybe TRBD1 (5 bases). Germline CDR1 reads SGHDN; CDR2 reads FVKESK. CDR3 length equals 15 residues. The ends were cut back, 5 bases at V and 3 bases at J, with 16 bases in the middle. This CDR3 reads CASSGLGRGDTEAFF. The CDR3 DNA sequence: TGTGCCAGCAGCGGACTGGGACGGGGGGACACTGAAGCTTTCTTT.